This entry concerns a single T cell receptor beta chain. This clone's antigen is unknown. Qualities for individual bases were not recorded, and no much larger clone is one base off. The data were taken from a study of blood T cell repertoires in COVID-19 (dated by TCRdb to about 2020). Regarding the research as a whole: Samples covering the acute and convalescent phases of COVID-19 were provided by collaborators in the United States, Italy and Spain. The material from the prospective study consisted of cDNA or gDNA derived from T cells, B-cell-depleted T cells, or PBMCs. The dataset comprised deeply sampled blood TCRbeta repertoires from subjects exposed to, actively infected with, or recovered from COVID-19. The repertoires were released in a freely available public database meant as a resource for research on the immune response to SARS-CoV-2. Samples were obtained from the ongoing ImmuneRACE study (first 160 participants) and from some 1,200 subjects provided by 6 global collaborators. The sample metadata nearly always contained a de-identified subject ID, COVID-19 status, age in years and sex. Where available, HLA class I and class II types were taken from metadata supplied by the sample provider and were not determined by assay-based typing. Overall results and qualifications from the work: How much clinical and demographic metadata was included differed by source and by participant, and the metadata was provided uncurated.

The CDR3 holds 13 amino acids from the cysteine to the phenylalanine. The kept DNA is CDR3 alone, 39 bases in frame from the first base. From the germline V gene (reference sequence), CDR1 is GTSNPN and CDR2 is SVGIG. At the junction V is shortened by 3 bases and J by 7 bases; bases outside the gene matches: 6. The immunoSEQ Assay, a bias-controlled multiplex PCR, was used to amplify TCRbeta CDR3 regions from genomic DNA. The study's processing was this. The number of nucleated cells in each sample was estimated by amplification of reference gene primers within the assay. Sequence reads were collapsed and filtered to measure the absolute abundance of every unique TCRbeta CDR3 rearrangement. Productive Simpson clonality was computed per sample as the square root of Simpson's diversity index over productive rearrangements. TCRdb took this table from immuneACCESS and kept in-frame rearrangements with V and J called. Such tables lack part of the clones; where checked against another copy, unresolved V genes explain under half of the gap, and the rest is unexplained. Clone size and V and J calls were adopted from that table, with D and trimming inferred from the DNA. Across this sample there are 300,000 to 450,000 clones, with 70% to 90% seen only once. The ten most abundant clones make up roughly 1.4% of the sample.

In the prospective study, participants were roughly 18 to 95 years old, resided in fewer than 25 geographic areas of the United States, and were enrolled through a virtual design. To assign participants to cohorts, the prospective study relied on clinical history that participants themselves reported in a screening survey and a study questionnaire. Recovered participants in ImmuneRACE Cohort 3 were defined as having two consecutive negative NP/OP PCR tests, clearance from a healthcare professional, or resolution of symptoms. In the prospective study, whole blood, serum and a nasopharyngeal or oropharyngeal swab were collected from each participant by mobile phlebotomists. Additional blood draws and questionnaires over an approximately 2-month period could optionally be provided by prospective study participants. Before DNA extraction, blood samples from the prospective study were shipped at room temperature or frozen.

The rearrangement joined TRBV30 to TRBJ1-1, with TRBD1 matching 9 junction bases. The specimen was PBMCs or T cells enriched from blood (not recorded which). The receptor was derived from a man aged 30 to 45 who had recovered from COVID-19. The nucleotide sequence is given as TGTGCCTGGAGGTTTACAGGGGGCGTTGAAGCTTTCTTT. Its coded protein is CAWRFTGGVEAFF. This CDR3, with the reference TRBV30 and TRBJ1-1 proteins standing in past its ends, gives the full variable domain SQTIHQWPATLVQPVGSPLSLECTVEGTSNPNLYWYRQAAGRGLQLLFYSVGIGQISSEVPQNLSASRPQDRQFILSSKKLLLSDSGFYLCAWRFTGGVEAFFGQGTRLTVV.